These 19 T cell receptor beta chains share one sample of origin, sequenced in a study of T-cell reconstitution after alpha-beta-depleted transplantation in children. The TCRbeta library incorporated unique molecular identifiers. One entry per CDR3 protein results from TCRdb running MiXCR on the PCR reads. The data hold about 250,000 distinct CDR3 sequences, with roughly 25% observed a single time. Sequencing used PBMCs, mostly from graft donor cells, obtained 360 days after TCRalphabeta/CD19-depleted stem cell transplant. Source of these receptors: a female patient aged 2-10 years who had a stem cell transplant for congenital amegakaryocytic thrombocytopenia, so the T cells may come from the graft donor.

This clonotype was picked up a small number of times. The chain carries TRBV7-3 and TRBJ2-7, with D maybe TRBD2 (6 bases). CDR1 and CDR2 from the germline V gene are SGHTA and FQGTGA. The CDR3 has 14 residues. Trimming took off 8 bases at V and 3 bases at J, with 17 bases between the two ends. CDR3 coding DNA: TGTGCCAGCGCCTCCTTTGGCGGGAACTACGAGCAGTACTTC. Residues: CASASFGGNYEQYF. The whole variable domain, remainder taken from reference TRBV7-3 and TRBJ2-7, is GAGVSQTPSNKVTEKGKYVELRCDPISGHTALYWYRQSLGQGPEFLIYFQGTGAADDSGLPNDRFFAVRPEGSVSTLKIQRTERGDSAVYLCASASFGGNYEQYFGPGTRLTVT.

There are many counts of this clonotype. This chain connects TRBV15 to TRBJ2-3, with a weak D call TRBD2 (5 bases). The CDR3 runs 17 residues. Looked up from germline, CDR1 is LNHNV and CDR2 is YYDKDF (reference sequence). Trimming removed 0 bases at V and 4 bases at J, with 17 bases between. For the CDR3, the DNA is TGTGCCACCAGCAGAGATTATGGGCGGAGGATCGCAGATACGCAGTATTTT. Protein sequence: CATSRDYGRRIADTQYF.

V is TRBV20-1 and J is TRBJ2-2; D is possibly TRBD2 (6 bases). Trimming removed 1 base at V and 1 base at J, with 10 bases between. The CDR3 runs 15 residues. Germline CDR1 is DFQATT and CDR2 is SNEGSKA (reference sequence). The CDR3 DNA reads TGCAGTGCTAGAGGCGGGGACCAGAACACCGGGGAGCTGTTTTTT. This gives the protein CSARGGDQNTGELFF.

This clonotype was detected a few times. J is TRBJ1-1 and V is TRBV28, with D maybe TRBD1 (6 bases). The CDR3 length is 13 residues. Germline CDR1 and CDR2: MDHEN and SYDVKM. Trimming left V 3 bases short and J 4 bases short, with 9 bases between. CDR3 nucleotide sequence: TGTGCCAGCAGTTTGGACAGTTTCACTGAAGCTTTCTTT. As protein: CASSLDSFTEAFF.

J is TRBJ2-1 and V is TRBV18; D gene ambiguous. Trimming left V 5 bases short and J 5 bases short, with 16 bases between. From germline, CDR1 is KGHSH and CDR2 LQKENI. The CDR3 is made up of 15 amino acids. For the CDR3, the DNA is TGTGCCAGCTCATCCCGGCCAGCCCAAAACAATGAGCAGTTCTTC. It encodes CASSSRPAQNNEQFF. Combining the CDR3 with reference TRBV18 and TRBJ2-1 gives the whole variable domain NAGVMQNPRHLVRRRGQEARLRCSPMKGHSHVYWYRQLPEEGLKFMVYLQKENIIDESGMPKERFSAEFPKEGPSILRIQQVVRGDSAAYFCASSSRPAQNNEQFFGPGTRLTVL.

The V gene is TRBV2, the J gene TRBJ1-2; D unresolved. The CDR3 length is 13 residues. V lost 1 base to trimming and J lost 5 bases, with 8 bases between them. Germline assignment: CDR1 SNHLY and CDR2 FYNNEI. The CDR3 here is CASSEGRKYGYTF. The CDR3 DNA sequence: TGTGCCAGCAGTGAAGGCAGAAAATATGGCTACACCTTC.

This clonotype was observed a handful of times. The CDR3 region is CSSRDSDYEQYF. The CDR3 bases are TGCAGCTCCCGGGACAGCGACTACGAGCAGTACTTC. The rearrangement joins TRBV29-1 to TRBJ2-7; 7 bases match TRBD1. This CDR3 is 12 amino acids long. Germline-derived CDR1 and CDR2 are SQVTM and ANQGSEA. V gave up 8 bases and J gave up 3 bases; unmatched junction bases: 7.

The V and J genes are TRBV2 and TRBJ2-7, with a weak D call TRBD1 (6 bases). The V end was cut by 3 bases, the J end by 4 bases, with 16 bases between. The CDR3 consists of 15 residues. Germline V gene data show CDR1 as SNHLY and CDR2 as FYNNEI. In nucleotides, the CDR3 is TGTGCCAGCAGTGATCCCGGGACATCTCCATACGAGCAGTACTTC. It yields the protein CASSDPGTSPYEQYF.

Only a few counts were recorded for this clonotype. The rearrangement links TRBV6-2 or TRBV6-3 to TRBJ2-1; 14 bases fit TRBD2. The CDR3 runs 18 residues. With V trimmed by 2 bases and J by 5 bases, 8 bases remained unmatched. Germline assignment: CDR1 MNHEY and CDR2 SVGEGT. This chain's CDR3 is CASSYTGTSGSIHNEQFF. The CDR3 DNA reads TGTGCCAGCAGTTACACCGGGACTAGCGGGAGCATCCACAATGAGCAGTTCTTC.

The CDR3 is CASKRTGVNNEQFF. CDR3 DNA: TGTGCCAGCAAGCGGACAGGGGTGAACAATGAGCAGTTCTTC. The chain has TRBV6-2 or TRBV6-3 and TRBJ2-1, with 9 bases lining up with TRBD1. The germline V gene encodes CDR1 MNHEY and CDR2 SVGEGT. The CDR3 extends over 14 amino acids. J gave up 5 bases and V 7 bases, and 6 bases lay outside the gene matches.

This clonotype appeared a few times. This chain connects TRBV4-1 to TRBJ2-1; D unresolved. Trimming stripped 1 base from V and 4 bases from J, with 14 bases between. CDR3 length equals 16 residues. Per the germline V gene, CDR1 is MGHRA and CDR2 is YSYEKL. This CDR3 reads CASSQVGPPPYNEQFF. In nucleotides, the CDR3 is TGCGCCAGCAGCCAAGTCGGCCCCCCTCCGTACAATGAGCAGTTCTTC.

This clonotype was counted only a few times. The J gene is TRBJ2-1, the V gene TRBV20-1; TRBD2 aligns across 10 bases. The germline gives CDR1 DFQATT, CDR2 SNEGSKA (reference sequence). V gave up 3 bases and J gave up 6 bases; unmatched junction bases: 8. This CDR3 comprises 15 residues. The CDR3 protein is CSASASSGSGNEQFF. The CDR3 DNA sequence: TGCAGTGCTAGTGCGTCTAGCGGGAGTGGCAATGAGCAGTTCTTC.

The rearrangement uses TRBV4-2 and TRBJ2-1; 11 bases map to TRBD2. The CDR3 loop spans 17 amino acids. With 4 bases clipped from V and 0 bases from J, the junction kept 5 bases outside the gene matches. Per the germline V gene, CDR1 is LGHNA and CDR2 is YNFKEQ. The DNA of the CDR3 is TGTGCCAGCAGCCGCGGGACTAGCGGATCCTCCTACAATGAGCAGTTCTTC. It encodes CASSRGTSGSSYNEQFF.

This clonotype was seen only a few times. The CDR3 is CASSLDVGEEFF. CDR3 in DNA: TGTGCCAGCAGCTTAGACGTGGGAGAAGAGTTCTTC. The chain links TRBV11-2 to TRBJ2-1; TRBD2 is a possible D gene (5 bases). Trimming took off 0 bases at V and 14 bases at J, with 11 bases between the two ends. Per germline, CDR1 SGHAT and CDR2 FQNNGV. CDR3 length equals 12 residues.

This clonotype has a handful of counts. CDR3 DNA sequence: TGCAGTGCTGGGCCGGGTACTAGAGCCTACAATGAGCAGTTCTTC. It is translated as CSAGPGTRAYNEQFF. The rearrangement links TRBV20-1 to TRBJ2-1; D is possibly TRBD2 (5 bases). CDR3 size: 15 residues. Trimming pared 5 bases from V and 2 bases from J, leaving 16 bases between. Germline CDR1 reads DFQATT; CDR2 reads SNEGSKA (reference sequence).

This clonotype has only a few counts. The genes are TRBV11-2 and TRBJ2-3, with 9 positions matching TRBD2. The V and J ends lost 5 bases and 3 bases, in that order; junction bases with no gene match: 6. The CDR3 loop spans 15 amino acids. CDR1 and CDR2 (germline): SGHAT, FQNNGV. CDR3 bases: TGTGCCAGCAGCACGAGCGGGGGGAGTACAGATACGCAGTATTTT. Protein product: CASSTSGGSTDTQYF.

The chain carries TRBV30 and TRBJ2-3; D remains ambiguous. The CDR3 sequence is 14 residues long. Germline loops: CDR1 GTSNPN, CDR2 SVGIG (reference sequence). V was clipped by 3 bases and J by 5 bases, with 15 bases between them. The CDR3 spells CAWSRVNVGDTQYF. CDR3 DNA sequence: TGTGCCTGGAGCCGGGTCAATGTAGGAGATACGCAGTATTTT.

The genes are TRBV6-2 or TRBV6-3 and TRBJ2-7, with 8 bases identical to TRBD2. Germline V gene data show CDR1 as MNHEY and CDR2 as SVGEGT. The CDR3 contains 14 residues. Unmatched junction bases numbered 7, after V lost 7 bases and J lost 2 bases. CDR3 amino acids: CASKLSGTPYEQYF. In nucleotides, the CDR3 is TGTGCCAGCAAACTTAGCGGGACGCCCTACGAGCAGTACTTC.

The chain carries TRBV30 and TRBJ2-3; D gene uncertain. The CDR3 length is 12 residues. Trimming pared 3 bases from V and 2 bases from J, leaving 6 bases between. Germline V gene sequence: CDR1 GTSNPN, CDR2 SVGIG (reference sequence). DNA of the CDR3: TGTGCCTGGAGCAACAACACAGATACGCAGTATTTT. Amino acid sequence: CAWSNNTDTQYF. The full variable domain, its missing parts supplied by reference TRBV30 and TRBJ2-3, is SQTIHQWPATLVQPVGSPLSLECTVEGTSNPNLYWYRQAAGRGLQLLFYSVGIGQISSEVPQNLSASRPQDRQFILSSKKLLLSDSGFYLCAWSNNTDTQYFGPGTRLTVL.